The rows below give T cell receptor beta chains drawn from one sample of a study of post-analysis software for immune sequencing data. From the PCR reads, TCRdb called clonotypes with MiXCR, one entry per CDR3 protein. The sample gives about 560,000 distinct CDR3 sequences, 44% of which show up once; approximately 1.7% is in the top ten. The sequenced material came from blood. Receptor source: a girl aged 10 to 17 with multiple sclerosis. Both conserved end residues are trimmed from each CDR3. Fields, in order: V gene, J gene, clone size, CDR3 protein. Clone size is stated in some rows and not others, as once, few, many or a class when expanded.

v_gene: TRBV5-1; j_gene: TRBJ2-5; abundance: .; CDR3aa: ASRAGEKETQY
v_gene: TRBV20-1; j_gene: TRBJ1-1; abundance: .; CDR3aa: SARGGSEAF
v_gene: TRBV6-2/TRBV6-3; j_gene: TRBJ2-6; abundance: many; CDR3aa: ASSYNSGANVLT
v_gene: TRBV9; j_gene: TRBJ1-6; abundance: .; CDR3aa: ASSVEGASYNSPLH
v_gene: TRBV7-2; j_gene: TRBJ1-2; abundance: .; CDR3aa: ASSTYRVGNYGYT
v_gene: TRBV5-6; j_gene: TRBJ2-1; abundance: .; CDR3aa: ASSLTSGGAWEQF
v_gene: TRBV30; j_gene: TRBJ2-1; abundance: .; CDR3aa: AWSVPGRGTYNEQF
v_gene: TRBV9; j_gene: TRBJ2-1; abundance: .; CDR3aa: ASSVDPNEQF
v_gene: TRBV11-3; j_gene: TRBJ2-1; abundance: once; CDR3aa: ASGFRTGNLRSYNEQF
v_gene: TRBV6-5; j_gene: TRBJ1-5; abundance: few; CDR3aa: ASRGGSVQH
v_gene: TRBV20-1; j_gene: TRBJ2-5; abundance: .; CDR3aa: SARGGTGGQETQY
v_gene: TRBV10-3; j_gene: TRBJ2-5; abundance: .; CDR3aa: AISPDRGNQETKY
v_gene: TRBV28; j_gene: TRBJ1-2; abundance: .; CDR3aa: ASTGIRGEGLYGYT
v_gene: TRBV24-1; j_gene: TRBJ2-3; abundance: .; CDR3aa: ATSVLTGSSDTQY
v_gene: TRBV5-1; j_gene: TRBJ2-3; abundance: .; CDR3aa: ASSLLGLDTQY
v_gene: TRBV9; j_gene: TRBJ2-4; abundance: .; CDR3aa: AGSVGLAGGRDIQY
v_gene: TRBV9; j_gene: TRBJ1-2; abundance: .; CDR3aa: ASSVEWATQGGYT
v_gene: TRBV7-2; j_gene: TRBJ2-7; abundance: .; CDR3aa: ASSLALGLPTYEQY
v_gene: TRBV7-2; j_gene: TRBJ2-3; abundance: few; CDR3aa: ASSPSGGNTDTQY
v_gene: TRBV5-1; j_gene: TRBJ2-3; abundance: few; CDR3aa: ASSRTGDADTQY
v_gene: TRBV30; j_gene: TRBJ1-2; abundance: .; CDR3aa: AWSVTGGVYGYT
v_gene: TRBV6-1; j_gene: TRBJ1-5; abundance: .; CDR3aa: ASSVGNQPQH
v_gene: TRBV29-1; j_gene: TRBJ1-5; abundance: .; CDR3aa: SVAQGLGNQPQH
v_gene: TRBV15; j_gene: TRBJ2-1; abundance: .; CDR3aa: ATSRDRTNYNEQF
v_gene: TRBV4-2; j_gene: TRBJ1-4; abundance: .; CDR3aa: ASSQDQSILWVNEKLF
v_gene: TRBV29-1; j_gene: TRBJ1-2; abundance: .; CDR3aa: SVEREDYGYT